This TCR beta chain was identified during a study of T cells in tumors after PD-1 blockade. Study as a whole: Prior checkpoint blockade, systemic immunosuppressant use, or anti-cancer therapy within 4 weeks excluded patients. Mean per blood sample: some 120,000 templates (roughly 21,000-270,000), approximately 40,000 unique clonotypes.

After removal of 3 bases from V and 9 bases from J, the junction contained 3 bases not matched to a gene. Per germline, CDR1 SGHNT and CDR2 YYREEE (reference sequence). The CDR3 covers 14 residues. Clones were read by immunoSEQ multiplex PCR, and TCRdb kept only the in-frame ones, dropping some. Here the sample spans approximately 47,000 clones, around four fifths being singletons. The material sequenced was PBMCs, taken before anti-PD-1 therapy. The origin of this receptor is a human donor with advanced basal cell or squamous cell carcinoma (not recorded which). J is TRBJ1-4 and V is TRBV5-4; 12 nucleotides line up with TRBD1. For the CDR3, the DNA is TGTGCCAGCAGCTCGGGGACAGGGGGCAAAAAACTGTTTTTT. Its protein product is CASSSGTGGKKLFF.